Shown below are 3 T cell receptor beta chains from a single sample sequenced in a study of regulatory T cells in long-lasting Graves disease. The authors built TCR beta libraries using iRepertoire HTBI primers and Arm-PCR of CDR3 regions. MiXCR was run by TCRdb on the multiplex PCR reads, yielding one entry per CDR3 protein. The sample has under 450,000 distinct CDR3 sequences, roughly 16% seen once. Time point meaning: newly diagnosed GD, antithyroid drugs for less than 3 months. Following extraction of RNA from PBMCs, that RNA was used to make the TCR library. The data were also submitted as part of a second study, on T cells in Graves' hyperthyroidism and ophthalmopathy.

This specimen consisted of peripheral blood mononuclear cells (PBMCs), obtained at new diagnosis, from a patient treated with antithyroid drugs. Receptor source: a woman between 18 and 30 years old with Graves disease.

V usage is TRBV5-1 and J usage is TRBJ2-1, with 12 bases matching TRBD2. Trimming at V came to 4 bases and at J to 7 bases, leaving 12 bases not matched to a gene. CDR3 length: 17 amino acids. Germline V CDR1 and CDR2: SGHRS, YFSETQ. Here the CDR3 DNA reads TGCGCCAGCAGCAGCCCAGGACTAGCGGGATACGGTAATGAGCAGTTCTTC. This codes for CASSSPGLAGYGNEQFF. The variable domain in full, completed from reference TRBV5-1 and TRBJ2-1, reads KAGVTQTPRYLIKTRGQQVTLSCSPISGHRSVSWYQQTPGQGLQFLFEYFSETQRNKGNFPGRFSGRQFSNSRSEMNVSTLELGDSALYLCASSSPGLAGYGNEQFFGPGTRLTVL.

This clonotype was seen ten or more times. The chain combines TRBV12-5 with TRBJ2-1; D is unclear. With 6 bases removed from V and 2 bases from J, the gap between germline ends came to 11 bases. CDR1 is LGHNT and CDR2 is FRNRAP in the germline V gene. The CDR3 has 14 residues. The CDR3 loop is CASGRTSTYNEQFF. In DNA form, the CDR3 reads TGTGCTAGTGGACGAACCTCCACCTACAATGAGCAGTTCTTC.

On this clonotype itself: Just one base apart from a much larger clone, this may be a read error. The chain uses TRBV7-9 and TRBJ2-7, with 8 bases lining up with TRBD1. In germline, CDR1 is SEHNR, CDR2 FQNEAQ (reference sequence). This CDR3 region has 15 residues. In nucleotides, the CDR3 is TGTGCCAGCAGCTCCCGACAGGGGAGGCCCTACGAGCGGTACTTC. As protein: CASSSRQGRPYERYF.